What follows are 22 T cell receptor beta chains derived from one specimen sequenced in a study of blood T cell repertoires in COVID-19 (dated by TCRdb to about 2020). The protocol used for the library was the immunoSEQ multiplex PCR assay. TCRdb provides this immuneACCESS table in a form limited to in-frame rearrangements. Some clones are lacking; in checked studies, under half of them reflect an unresolved V gene, and why the rest are absent is not known. For this sample the table gives 69,000 or so clones, of which 82% were detected only once. The ten largest clones represent 9% to 10% of the sample. The sequencing sample was made of peripheral blood. The receptor source for this set is a woman of 80 years or more with acute or convalescent COVID-19.

This chain uses TRBV30 with TRBJ1-2; maybe TRBD1 (6 bases). The CDR3 covers 14 residues. V lost 2 bases, J lost 3 bases, and 13 bases lay in between. In germline, CDR1 is GTSNPN, CDR2 SVGIG (reference sequence). As DNA, the CDR3 is TGTGCCTGGAGTTTAACGACAGGTTACTATGGCTACACCTTC. Encoded protein: CAWSLTTGYYGYTF.

The chain uses TRBV5-6 and TRBJ2-7; D might be TRBD1 (5 bases). Looked up from germline, CDR1 is SGHDT and CDR2 is YYEEEE. The CDR3 totals 17 residues. With 4 bases removed from V and 4 bases from J, the gap between germline ends came to 24 bases. CDR3 in amino acids: CASSESYRPGKEYEQYF. CDR3 in DNA: TGTGCCAGCAGCGAATCGTATCGTCCAGGGAAAGAGTACGAGCAGTACTTC.

The chain joins TRBV7-9 to TRBJ2-1; TRBD1 aligns across 10 bases. The CDR3 extends over 15 amino acids. Germline CDR1 reads SEHNR; CDR2 reads FQNEAQ (reference sequence). V lost 4 bases and J lost 9; bases outside the gene matches: 9. The CDR3 sequence is CASSSGQGTFGEQFF. The DNA of the CDR3 is TGTGCCAGCAGCTCGGGACAGGGGACATTTGGTGAGCAGTTCTTC.

In its sample, this clone was seen a few times. The chain recombines TRBV6-6 with TRBJ2-2, with 7 bases matching TRBD2. The CDR3 loop spans 14 amino acids. The ends lost 5 bases at V and 7 bases at J; junction bases unmatched: 7. Germline V gives CDR1 MNHNY, CDR2 SVGAGI (reference sequence). This CDR3 is CASSRGGEVGELFF. For the CDR3, the DNA is TGTGCCAGCAGTCGCGGGGGTGAGGTCGGGGAGCTGTTTTTT.

The CDR3 sequence is CASVAGSTDTQYF. CDR3 DNA: TGCGCCAGCGTAGCGGGGAGCACAGATACGCAGTATTTT. This rearrangement joins TRBV10-2 to TRBJ2-3; 8 nucleotides line up with TRBD2. V lost 8 bases, J lost 0 bases, and 1 base stayed unmatched. Germline loops: CDR1 WSHSY, CDR2 SAAADI. The CDR3 sequence is 13 residues long.

The chain combines TRBV7-9 with TRBJ1-1; TRBD1 is a possible D gene (6 bases). Germline CDR1 reads SEHNR; CDR2 reads FQNEAQ (reference sequence). This CDR3 spans 12 amino acids. V was shortened by 6 bases and J by 11 bases, with 16 bases between the two germline ends. This CDR3 reads CASSSGEGSAFF. CDR3 DNA: TGTGCCAGCAGTTCAGGGGAGGGGAGCGCTTTCTTT.

The J gene is TRBJ2-1, the V gene TRBV10-1; D remains ambiguous. Germline V gene data show CDR1 as WNHNN and CDR2 as SYGVQD (reference sequence). CDR3 length equals 13 residues. The V and J ends lost 2 bases and 9 bases respectively, with 11 bases between them. The CDR3 DNA reads TGCGCCAGCAGTGAGGTCTTTCTCGGTGAGCAGTTCTTC. Protein: CASSEVFLGEQFF.

This chain connects TRBV10-1 to TRBJ1-3, with D possibly TRBD1 on 5 matching bases. This CDR3 region has 14 residues. Per the germline V gene, CDR1 is WNHNN and CDR2 is SYGVQD (reference sequence). Trimming cost V 5 bases and J 5 bases, with 13 bases left between them. The CDR3 sequence is CASSRGGTRNTIYF. The CDR3 nucleotides read TGCGCCAGCAGTCGGGGGGGGACCCGAAACACCATATATTTT.

V gene TRBV2 combines with J gene TRBJ1-2, with 9 bases aligning to TRBD1. After removal of 2 bases from V and 4 bases from J, the junction contained 8 bases not matched to a gene. Germline lookup yields CDR1 SNHLY and CDR2 FYNNEI. This CDR3 region has 16 residues. The CDR3 reads CASSEMGQGPSYGYTF. CDR3 coding DNA: TGTGCCAGCAGTGAAATGGGACAGGGACCATCCTATGGCTACACCTTC.

The rearrangement links TRBV7-9 to TRBJ2-3; 8 bases align to TRBD2. The germline gives CDR1 SEHNR, CDR2 FQNEAQ (reference sequence). After removal of 3 bases from V and 0 bases from J, the junction contained 5 bases not matched to a gene. CDR3 size: 16 residues. In nucleotides, the CDR3 is TGTGCCAGCAGCTTTTCACTAGCGGCTAGCACAGATACGCAGTATTTT. Amino acids: CASSFSLAASTDTQYF. Together with reference TRBV7-9 and TRBJ2-3, the CDR3 gives the full variable domain: DTGVSQNPRHKITKRGQNVTFRCDPISEHNRLYWYRQTLGQGPEFLTYFQNEAQLEKSRLLSDRFSAERPKGSFSTLEIQRTEQGDSAMYLCASSFSLAASTDTQYFGPGTRLTVL.

This clone was detected only once. The J gene is TRBJ1-2, the V gene TRBV5-6; possibly TRBD1 for D (5 bases). The germline V and J ends were trimmed by 5 bases and 2 bases, with 19 bases remaining between them. The length of the CDR3 is 16 residues. Germline V gene lookup returns CDR1 SGHDT and CDR2 YYEEEE. CDR3 bases: TGTGCCAGCAGGTTCCGGCAGGGTGAAAGGAACTATGGCTACACCTTC. Amino acids: CASRFRQGERNYGYTF. Drawing the rest from reference TRBV5-6 and TRBJ1-2, the complete variable domain is DAGVTQSPTHLIKTRGQQVTLRCSPKSGHDTVSWYQQALGQGPQFIFQYYEEEERQRGNFPDRFSGHQFPNYSSELNVNALLLGDSALYLCASRFRQGERNYGYTFGSGTRLTVV.

V usage is TRBV11-2 and J usage is TRBJ1-2, with 8 bases aligning to TRBD1. This CDR3 comprises 13 residues. J lost 7 bases, V lost 1 base, and 2 bases had no gene match. Germline values: CDR1 SGHAT, CDR2 FQNNGV. CDR3 region: CASSLAGGVGYTF. DNA for the CDR3: TGTGCCAGCAGCTTAGCAGGGGGCGTTGGCTACACCTTC. The full variable domain, with the rest looked up from reference TRBV11-2 and TRBJ1-2, is EAGVAQSPRYKIIEKRQSVAFWCNPISGHATLYWYQQILGQGPKLLIQFQNNGVVDDSQLPKDRFSAERLKGVDSTLKIQPAKLEDSAVYLCASSLAGGVGYTFGSGTRLTVV.

V gene TRBV5-1 combines with J gene TRBJ2-3, with TRBD1 matching over 7 bases. Per the germline V gene, CDR1 is SGHRS and CDR2 is YFSETQ. Trimming removed 5 bases from V and 6 bases from J; junction bases left unmatched: 12. CDR3 length: 15 amino acids. CDR3 DNA: TGCGCCAGCAGATTCCAATTGGGGACAGCCGATACGCAGTATTTT. Its translation: CASRFQLGTADTQYF.

The rearrangement joins TRBV5-1 to TRBJ2-3; TRBD2 matches 9 bases. The CDR3 sequence is 16 residues long. CDR1 and CDR2 from the germline V gene are SGHRS and YFSETQ. V shed 6 bases and J 2 bases; nucleotides not matched to a gene: 10. CDR3 in DNA: TGCGCCAGCATTTCCGAGCGGGGGGACCCCACAGATACGCAGTATTTT. It codes for CASISERGDPTDTQYF. The full variable domain, its missing parts supplied by reference TRBV5-1 and TRBJ2-3, is KAGVTQTPRYLIKTRGQQVTLSCSPISGHRSVSWYQQTPGQGLQFLFEYFSETQRNKGNFPGRFSGRQFSNSRSEMNVSTLELGDSALYLCASISERGDPTDTQYFGPGTRLTVL.

The rearrangement links TRBV4-1 to TRBJ1-1; D might be TRBD1 (5 bases). Deletions cut 0 bases from V and 9 bases from J, with 17 bases between. The CDR3 runs to 15 residues. The germline CDR1 and CDR2 sequences are MGHRA and YSYEKL. CDR3: CASSQDPAGSGKAFF. For the CDR3, the DNA is TGCGCCAGCAGCCAAGATCCGGCAGGTTCAGGGAAAGCTTTCTTT.

This clone was found once. The chain joins TRBV5-1 to TRBJ1-1; D possibly corresponds to TRBD1 (5 bases). This CDR3 contains 15 residues. Germline CDR1 SGHRS, CDR2 YFSETQ. Deletions cut 1 base from V and 4 bases from J, with 14 bases between. Written as DNA, the CDR3 is TGCGCCAGCAGCTTGATCTCAGGGAAGGGCACTGAAGCTTTCTTT. This gives the protein CASSLISGKGTEAFF. The full variable domain, completed using reference TRBV5-1 and TRBJ1-1, is KAGVTQTPRYLIKTRGQQVTLSCSPISGHRSVSWYQQTPGQGLQFLFEYFSETQRNKGNFPGRFSGRQFSNSRSEMNVSTLELGDSALYLCASSLISGKGTEAFFGQGTRLTVV.

The chain carries TRBV6-1 and TRBJ2-7; TRBD2 agrees at 8 bases. The ends lost 10 bases at V and 3 bases at J; junction bases unmatched: 11. The CDR3 length is 14 residues. CDR1 and CDR2 from the germline V gene are MNHNS and SASEGT. CDR3 loop: CATRSSRGGYEQYF. CDR3 in DNA: TGTGCCACCAGATCGAGCCGGGGGGGCTACGAGCAGTACTTC.

The rearrangement joins TRBV19 to TRBJ1-4, with D possibly TRBD1 on 5 matching bases. This CDR3 contains 18 residues. V lost 2 bases and J lost 10, with 26 bases in between. Germline V CDR1 and CDR2: LNHDA, SQIVND (reference sequence). CDR3 in DNA: TGTGCCAGTAGTATACTAAGACAGAAGGGGATGTTTTTTGGAAAACTGTTTTTT. This sequence encodes CASSILRQKGMFFGKLFF.

The rearrangement uses TRBV10-3 and TRBJ2-3; TRBD2 is a possible D gene (6 bases). CDR3 length: 17 amino acids. Per the germline V gene, CDR1 is ENHRY and CDR2 is SYGVKD. V lost 8 bases to trimming and J lost 5 bases, with 26 bases between them. For the CDR3, the DNA is TGTGCCATCCGCCGAGGCCCCGTACACTTGGAGGGAGATACGCAGTATTTT. Translation: CAIRRGPVHLEGDTQYF.

The CDR3 sequence: CSVVRDRISETQYF. The CDR3 coding sequence is TGCAGCGTTGTCCGGGACAGGATTTCGGAGACCCAGTACTTC. The chain is built from TRBV29-1 and TRBJ2-5, with 8 bases that match TRBD1. The CDR3 sequence is 14 residues long. Looked up from germline, CDR1 is SQVTM and CDR2 is ANQGSEA. The V segment lost 4 bases and the J segment 5 bases; nucleotides outside the gene matches: 9.

V usage is TRBV11-2 and J usage is TRBJ2-5; 10 bases are a match to TRBD2. The CDR3 contains 14 residues. Germline CDR1 reads SGHAT; CDR2 reads FQNNGV. V gave up 5 bases and J gave up 6 bases; unmatched junction bases: 6. The chain's CDR3 is CASSHQRGGKTQYF. CDR3 DNA sequence: TGTGCCAGCAGCCACCAGCGGGGGGGGAAGACCCAGTACTTC. The full variable domain, completed using reference TRBV11-2 and TRBJ2-5, is EAGVAQSPRYKIIEKRQSVAFWCNPISGHATLYWYQQILGQGPKLLIQFQNNGVVDDSQLPKDRFSAERLKGVDSTLKIQPAKLEDSAVYLCASSHQRGGKTQYFGPGTRLLVL.

The rearrangement links TRBV4-1 to TRBJ2-7, with 10 nucleotides matching TRBD1. CDR1 and CDR2 (germline): MGHRA, YSYEKL. The CDR3 has 14 amino acids. The V gene end was trimmed by 2 bases and the J gene end by 3 bases; junction bases not matched to a gene: 1. The CDR3 here is CASSQRTGGYEQYF. The CDR3 DNA reads TGCGCCAGCAGCCAAAGGACAGGGGGCTACGAGCAGTACTTC.